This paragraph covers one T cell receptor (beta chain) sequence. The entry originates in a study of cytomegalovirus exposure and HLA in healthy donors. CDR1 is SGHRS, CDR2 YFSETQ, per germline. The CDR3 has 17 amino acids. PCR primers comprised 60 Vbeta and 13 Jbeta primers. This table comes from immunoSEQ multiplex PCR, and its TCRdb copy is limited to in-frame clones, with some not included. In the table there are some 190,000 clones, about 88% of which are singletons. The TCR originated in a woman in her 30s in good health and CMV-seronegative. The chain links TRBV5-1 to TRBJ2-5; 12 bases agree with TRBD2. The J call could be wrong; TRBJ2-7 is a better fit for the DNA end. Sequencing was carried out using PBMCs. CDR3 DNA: TGCGCCAGCAGCTTGGTTTGGACTAGCGGGATCACCTACGAGCAGTACTTC. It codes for CASSLVWTSGITYEQYF.